The 21 T cell receptor beta chains reported below all come from one sample, sequenced in a study of blood T cell repertoires in COVID-19. Clones were sequenced by immunoSEQ multiplex PCR, and TCRdb holds only the in-frame ones, with some missing. The top ten hold 1.5% to 2% of the sample, which has 300,000 or so clones, about 82% seen once. The sequenced sample consisted of peripheral blood. Source of these receptors: a woman in her forties or fifties with acute or convalescent COVID-19.

The V gene is TRBV6-6, the J gene TRBJ2-3; 8 nucleotides agree with TRBD1. Germline-derived CDR1 and CDR2 are MNHNY and SVGAGI (reference sequence). The CDR3 totals 14 residues. Losses at the gene ends were 6 bases for V and 6 bases for J; bases not matched to a gene: 8. In nucleotides, the CDR3 is TGTGCCAGCAGGCTACGGACAGGGACGGATACGCAGTATTTT. As protein: CASRLRTGTDTQYF.

The chain is built from TRBV28 and TRBJ1-6; possibly TRBD1 for D (5 bases). Germline CDR1 MDHEN, CDR2 SYDVKM. V shed 6 bases and J shed 13 bases, with 10 bases lying between them. This CDR3 has 11 residues. The CDR3: CASRVRGPLHF. In DNA form, the CDR3 reads TGTGCCAGCAGGGTTAGGGGCCCCCTCCACTTT.

J is TRBJ1-1 and V is TRBV5-1, with D maybe TRBD1 (6 bases). V dropped 1 base and J dropped 8 bases, with 9 bases sitting between them. This CDR3 has 12 residues. Germline V gives CDR1 SGHRS, CDR2 YFSETQ. CDR3 amino acids: CASSLTGTEAFF. DNA for the CDR3: TGCGCCAGCAGCTTGACAGGGACCGAAGCTTTCTTT.

This clone was picked up one time. This chain connects TRBV19 to TRBJ2-7; a weak D match, TRBD1 (5 bases). V shed 5 bases and J shed 4 bases, with 12 bases lying between them. Germline CDR1 reads LNHDA; CDR2 reads SQIVND (reference sequence). The CDR3 contains 13 residues. The CDR3 reads CASSQGNSYEQYF. CDR3 nucleotides: TGTGCCAGTAGTCAGGGCAATTCTTACGAGCAGTACTTC.

The gene calls are TRBV4-3 and TRBJ2-5, with D tentatively TRBD2 (6 bases). The CDR3 length is 12 residues. Trimming left V 5 bases short and J 5 bases short, with 9 bases between. The V gene's germline CDR1 is LGHNA and CDR2 YSLEER. CDR3 sequence: CASSDAGETQYF. CDR3 sequence (DNA): TGCGCCAGCAGCGATGCGGGGGAGACCCAGTACTTC.

Only a few counts were recorded for this clone. The genes are TRBV4-3 and TRBJ1-4; D is undetermined. The CDR3 consists of 17 residues. V gave up 0 bases and J gave up 0 bases, with 11 bases separating them. From germline, CDR1 is LGHNA and CDR2 YSLEER. CDR3 region: CASSQDPPVATNEKLFF. The CDR3 nucleotides read TGCGCCAGCAGCCAAGATCCTCCGGTCGCAACTAATGAAAAACTGTTTTTT.

This rearrangement joins TRBV7-8 to TRBJ2-7; TRBD1 matches 9 bases. The CDR3 length is 15 residues. With 3 bases clipped from V and 4 bases from J, the junction kept 7 bases outside the gene matches. Per germline, CDR1 SGHVS and CDR2 FQNEAQ. CDR3 coding DNA: TGTGCCAGCAGCTTGGCCGGGACAGGGATGTACGAGCAGTACTTC. Protein product: CASSLAGTGMYEQYF.

This clone appeared a single time. This sequence joins TRBV7-8 and TRBJ2-2, with 8 bases lining up with TRBD1. CDR3 length: 17 residues. Per germline, CDR1 SGHVS and CDR2 FQNEAQ. V was pared by 3 bases and J by 7 bases, with 13 bases of the junction left unmatched. CDR3 sequence reads: CASSFTIGQGPVGELFF. The CDR3 bases are TGTGCCAGCAGCTTCACGATTGGACAGGGCCCCGTCGGGGAGCTGTTTTTT.

This clone was picked up a small number of times. The rearrangement uses TRBV19 and TRBJ2-7; D is ambiguous. Germline CDR1 and CDR2: LNHDA and SQIVND (reference sequence). This CDR3 contains 13 residues. V lost 2 bases, J lost 2 bases, and 7 bases lay in between. The CDR3, as DNA: TGTGCCAGTAGTATATCTCGCGCCTACGAGCAGTACTTC. Protein sequence: CASSISRAYEQYF.

This clone was seen more than once but under ten times. The chain is built from TRBV15 and TRBJ2-1; 9 nucleotides match TRBD1. V shed 2 bases, J shed 4 bases, and the junction held 6 bases outside the gene matches. The CDR3 covers 16 residues. The germline CDR1 and CDR2 sequences are LNHNV and YYDKDF (reference sequence). The CDR3 spells CATSRLRTGDYNEQFF. The CDR3 nucleotides read TGTGCCACCAGCAGACTCCGGACAGGGGATTACAATGAGCAGTTCTTC.

The rearrangement joins TRBV10-1 to TRBJ1-5, with TRBD1 as a possible D gene (5 bases). V lost 2 bases, J lost 4 bases, and 12 bases lay in between. This CDR3 has 15 amino acids. Germline V gene lookup returns CDR1 WNHNN and CDR2 SYGVQD (reference sequence). The CDR3 loop reads CASSEAQGANQPQHF. The CDR3 DNA is TGCGCCAGCAGTGAGGCACAAGGGGCTAATCAGCCCCAGCATTTT.

The chain employs TRBV30 and TRBJ1-1; D may be TRBD1 (5 bases). The germline CDR1 and CDR2 sequences are GTSNPN and SVGIG (reference sequence). Trimming stripped 2 bases from V and 1 base from J, with 17 bases between. This CDR3 region has 16 residues. CDR3 bases: TGTGCCTGGAGTCCCCTCGACAGCACCCAGAACACTGAAGCTTTCTTT. It codes for CAWSPLDSTQNTEAFF.

V usage is TRBV25-1 and J usage is TRBJ2-2; weak D call: TRBD1 (6 bases). Germline-derived CDR1 and CDR2 are MGHDK and SYGVNS. The CDR3 has 15 amino acids. V lost 3 bases, J lost 4 bases, and 12 bases lay in between. The CDR3 reads CASSDPGQPTGELFF. CDR3 nucleotide sequence: TGTGCCAGCAGTGACCCGGGACAACCCACCGGGGAGCTGTTTTTT.

This rearrangement joins TRBV18 to TRBJ2-2; TRBD1 agrees at 7 bases. V gave up 3 bases and J gave up 7 bases; unmatched junction bases: 8. The CDR3 runs to 15 residues. Germline V gives CDR1 KGHSH, CDR2 LQKENI. CDR3 in DNA: TGTGCCAGCTCACCGAGGGACAGCGGAAGCGGGGAGCTGTTTTTT. Translated, it gives CASSPRDSGSGELFF.

Concerning this clone itself: The sample holds other DNA sequences that translate to the same CDR3. The chain uses TRBV7-9 and TRBJ1-1; TRBD1 might be the D (5 bases). This CDR3 has 13 residues. Germline V gene lookup returns CDR1 SEHNR and CDR2 FQNEAQ (reference sequence). With 3 bases removed from V and 1 base from J, the gap between germline ends came to 6 bases. CDR3 sequence (DNA): TGTGCCAGCAGCTTCGGGGGGAACACTGAAGCTTTCTTT. Translation: CASSFGGNTEAFF.

The chain uses TRBV6-6 and TRBJ2-2; no firm D call. The germline V and J ends were trimmed by 2 bases and 3 bases, with 4 bases remaining between them. The CDR3 contains 13 residues. The V gene's germline CDR1 is MNHNY and CDR2 SVGAGI (reference sequence). The DNA for the CDR3 is TGTGCCAGCAGTTACCTCGACACCGGGGAGCTGTTTTTT. This sequence encodes CASSYLDTGELFF.

V usage is TRBV10-1 and J usage is TRBJ2-1; no firm D call. V lost 5 bases and J 5 bases, leaving 4 bases between the germline ends. CDR1 and CDR2 from the germline V gene are WNHNN and SYGVQD (reference sequence). The CDR3 loop spans 11 amino acids. DNA for the CDR3: TGCGCCAGCAGTCCTCACAATGAGCAGTTCTTC. It specifies CASSPHNEQFF.

This rearrangement joins TRBV29-1 to TRBJ2-7; TRBD2 matches 13 bases. CDR1 SQVTM and CDR2 ANQGSEA come from the germline V gene. The CDR3 is 15 amino acids. V lost 4 bases and J lost 6; bases outside the gene matches: 9. The CDR3 coding sequence is TGCAGCGTTGCCCTGCGACTAGCGGGAGGAGGCGAGCAGTACTTC. This codes for CSVALRLAGGGEQYF.

The J gene is TRBJ2-1, the V gene TRBV24-1; TRBD1 matches 8 bases. CDR3 size: 15 residues. CDR1 and CDR2 from the germline V gene are KGHDR and SFDVKD. V gave up 3 bases and J gave up 8 bases; unmatched junction bases: 8. The CDR3 spells CATSDTRGRRYEQFF. The CDR3 region has the DNA TGTGCCACCAGTGATACCAGGGGGCGAAGGTATGAGCAGTTCTTC.

The chain carries TRBV5-4 and TRBJ2-5; 8 bases match TRBD2. The CDR3 extends over 15 amino acids. Germline V CDR1 and CDR2: SGHNT, YYREEE (reference sequence). V was pared by 10 bases and J by 5 bases, with 16 bases of the junction left unmatched. The CDR3 bases are TGTGCCGGTACTACTAGCGGAGGGGCGCGGGAGACCCAGTACTTC. Translated: CAGTTSGGARETQYF. The full variable domain, rest sourced from reference TRBV5-4 and TRBJ2-5, is ETGVTQSPTHLIKTRGQQVTLRCSSQSGHNTVSWYQQALGQGPQFIFQYYREEENGRGNFPPRFSGLQFPNYSSELNVNALELDDSALYLCAGTTSGGARETQYFGPGTRLLVL.

The CDR3 here is CASRTSGSAGELFF. Here the CDR3 DNA reads TGTGCCAGCAGGACTAGCGGGAGTGCCGGGGAGCTGTTTTTT. The V and J genes are TRBV28 and TRBJ2-2; TRBD2 matches 12 bases. The germline V gene encodes CDR1 MDHEN and CDR2 SYDVKM. The V gene end was trimmed by 6 bases and the J gene end by 6 bases; junction bases not matched to a gene: 2. This CDR3 is 14 amino acids long. Combining the CDR3 with reference TRBV28 and TRBJ2-2 gives the whole variable domain DVKVTQSSRYLVKRTGEKVFLECVQDMDHENMFWYRQDPGLGLRLIYFSYDVKMKEKGDIPEGYSVSREKKERFSLILESASTNQTSMYLCASRTSGSAGELFFGEGSRLTVL.